This T cell receptor beta chain was obtained from a study of OX40 agonist ivuxolimab in advanced cancers. The overall study: Previous treatment with anti-PD-1, anti-PD-L1 or anti-CTLA-4 therapy was allowed; under 50% had received some.

Enrollment shut out patients with autoimmune disease history or systemic immunosuppression. Here immunoSEQ multiplex PCR was the method, and the copy in TCRdb shows in-frame clones only, minus some. The sample holds nearly 25,000 clones; roughly 79% are singletons and the top ten take about 13%. The source is an adult with an advanced solid tumor such as melanoma, head and neck, liver or kidney cancer. Sequenced material: CD4+ or CD8+ T cells sorted from blood, taken in a trial of the OX40 agonist ivuxolimab.

Here the CDR3 DNA reads TGTGCCATCAGTCCTGGGACAAACTACGAGCAGTACTTC. Translating gives CAISPGTNYEQYF. This sequence joins TRBV10-3 and TRBJ2-7; D possibly corresponds to TRBD1 (6 bases). V was cut by 5 bases and J by 3 bases, with 11 bases left in between. The length of the CDR3 is 13 residues. Germline-derived CDR1 and CDR2 are ENHRY and SYGVKD.